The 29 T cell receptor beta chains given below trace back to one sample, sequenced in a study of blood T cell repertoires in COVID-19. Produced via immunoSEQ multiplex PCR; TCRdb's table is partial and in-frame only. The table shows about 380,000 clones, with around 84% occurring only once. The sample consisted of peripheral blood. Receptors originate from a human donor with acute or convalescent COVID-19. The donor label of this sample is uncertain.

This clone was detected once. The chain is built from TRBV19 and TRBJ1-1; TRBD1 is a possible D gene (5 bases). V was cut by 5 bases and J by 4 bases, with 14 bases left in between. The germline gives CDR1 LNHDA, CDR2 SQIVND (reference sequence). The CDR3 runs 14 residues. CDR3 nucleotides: TGTGCCAGTAGTCCGTCGGGGGATCCCACTGAAGCTTTCTTT. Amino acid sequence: CASSPSGDPTEAFF. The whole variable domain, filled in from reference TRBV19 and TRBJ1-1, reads DGGITQSPKYLFRKEGQNVTLSCEQNLNHDAMYWYRQDPGQGLRLIYYSQIVNDFQKGDIAEGYSVSREKKESFPLTVTSAQKNPTAFYLCASSPSGDPTEAFFGQGTRLTVV.

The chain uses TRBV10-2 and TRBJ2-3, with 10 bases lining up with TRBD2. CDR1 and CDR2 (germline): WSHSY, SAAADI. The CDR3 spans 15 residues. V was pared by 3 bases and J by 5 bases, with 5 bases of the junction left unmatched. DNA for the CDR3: TGCGCCAGCAGTGAAGCGGGGGGGCGGTTAGATACGCAGTATTTT. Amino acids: CASSEAGGRLDTQYF.

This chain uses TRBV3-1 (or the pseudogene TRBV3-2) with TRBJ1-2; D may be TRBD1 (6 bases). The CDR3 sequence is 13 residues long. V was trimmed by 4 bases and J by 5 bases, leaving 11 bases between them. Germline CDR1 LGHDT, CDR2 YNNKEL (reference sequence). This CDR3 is CASSRGTTYGYTF. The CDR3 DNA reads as TGTGCCAGCAGCCGAGGGACAACATATGGCTACACCTTC.

The CDR3 nucleotides are TGTGCCACCAGCAGCCGACAGGGGACTAACTATGGCTACACCTTC. Translating gives CATSSRQGTNYGYTF. This chain joins TRBV15 and TRBJ1-2, with 8 bases identical to TRBD1. V was pared by 3 bases and J by 0 bases, with 3 bases of the junction left unmatched. The CDR3 length is 15 residues. Germline-derived CDR1 and CDR2 are LNHNV and YYDKDF (reference sequence).

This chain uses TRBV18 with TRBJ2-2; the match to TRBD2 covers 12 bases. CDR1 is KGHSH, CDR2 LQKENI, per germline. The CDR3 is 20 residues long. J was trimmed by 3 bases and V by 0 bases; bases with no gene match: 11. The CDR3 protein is CASSPPNGLAGRRDTGELFF. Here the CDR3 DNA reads TGTGCCAGCTCACCACCGAACGGACTAGCGGGGAGAAGGGACACCGGGGAGCTGTTTTTT.

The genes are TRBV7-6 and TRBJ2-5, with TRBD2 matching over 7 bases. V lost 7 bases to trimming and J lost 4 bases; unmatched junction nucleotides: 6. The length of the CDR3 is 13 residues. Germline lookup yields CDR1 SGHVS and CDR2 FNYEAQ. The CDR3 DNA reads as TGTGCCAGCACCCACGCGGGAGCAGAGACCCAGTACTTC. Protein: CASTHAGAETQYF.

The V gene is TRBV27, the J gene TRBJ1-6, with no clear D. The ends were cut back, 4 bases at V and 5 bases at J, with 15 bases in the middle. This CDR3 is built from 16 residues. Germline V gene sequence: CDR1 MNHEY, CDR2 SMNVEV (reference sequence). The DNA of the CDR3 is TGTGCCAGCAGTTCTCCGGGGAGTCGGAATAATTCACCCCTCCACTTT. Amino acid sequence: CASSSPGSRNNSPLHF.

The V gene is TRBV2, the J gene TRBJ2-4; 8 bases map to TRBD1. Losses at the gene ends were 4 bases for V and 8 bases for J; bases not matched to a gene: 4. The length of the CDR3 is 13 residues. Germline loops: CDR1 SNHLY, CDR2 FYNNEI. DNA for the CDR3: TGTGCCAGCAGTGGACAGGGGACTTACATTCAGTACTTC. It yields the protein CASSGQGTYIQYF.

This chain's CDR3 is CASSLYQGGYTF. CDR3 nucleotide sequence: TGTGCCAGCAGCCTATACCAGGGAGGCTACACCTTC. V usage is TRBV3-1 (or the pseudogene TRBV3-2) and J usage is TRBJ1-2; possible D gene TRBD1, 5 bases. Trimming took off 4 bases at V and 8 bases at J, with 11 bases between the two ends. The CDR3 totals 12 residues. Germline lookup yields CDR1 LGHDT and CDR2 YNNKEL (reference sequence).

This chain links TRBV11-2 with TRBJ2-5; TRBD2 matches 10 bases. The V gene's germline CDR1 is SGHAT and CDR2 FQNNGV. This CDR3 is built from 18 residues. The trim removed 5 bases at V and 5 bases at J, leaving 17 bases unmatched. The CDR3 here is CASSDSPLAGVIGETQYF. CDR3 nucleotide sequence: TGTGCCAGCAGCGACTCCCCGCTAGCGGGGGTCATAGGTGAGACCCAGTACTTC.

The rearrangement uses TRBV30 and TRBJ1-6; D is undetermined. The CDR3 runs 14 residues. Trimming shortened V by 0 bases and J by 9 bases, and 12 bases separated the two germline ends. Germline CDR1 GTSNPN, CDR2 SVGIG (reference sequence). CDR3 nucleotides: TGTGCCTGGAGTGTCACTAGTTACCGTTCACCCCTCCACTTT. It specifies CAWSVTSYRSPLHF.

The CDR3 DNA reads as TGCAGCAGTAGGACAGGGTTTGAAGCTTTCTTT. It yields the protein CSSRTGFEAFF. This sequence joins TRBV29-1 and TRBJ1-1, with TRBD1 identical over 8 bases. The J segment lost 7 bases and the V segment lost 8 bases, leaving 6 bases of the junction unmatched. The germline gives CDR1 SQVTM, CDR2 ANQGSEA. The CDR3 is 11 residues long.

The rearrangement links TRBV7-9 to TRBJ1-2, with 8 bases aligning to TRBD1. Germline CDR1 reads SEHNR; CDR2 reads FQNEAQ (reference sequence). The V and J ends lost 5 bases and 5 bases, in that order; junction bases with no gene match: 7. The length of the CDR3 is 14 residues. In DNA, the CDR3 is TGTGCCAGCAGCCAGGCGGACAGGGCGTATGGCTACACCTTC. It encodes CASSQADRAYGYTF.

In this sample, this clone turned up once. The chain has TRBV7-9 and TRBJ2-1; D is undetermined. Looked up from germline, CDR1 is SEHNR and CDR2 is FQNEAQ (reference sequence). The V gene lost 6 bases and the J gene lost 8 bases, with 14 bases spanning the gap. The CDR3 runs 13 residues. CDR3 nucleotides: TGTGCCAGCAGTTTTAGAGCCGTCGATGAGCAGTTCTTC. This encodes CASSFRAVDEQFF.

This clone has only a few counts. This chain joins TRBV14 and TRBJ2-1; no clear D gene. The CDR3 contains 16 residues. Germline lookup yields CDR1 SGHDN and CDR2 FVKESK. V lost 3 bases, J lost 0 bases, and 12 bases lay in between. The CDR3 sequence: CASSQGYSSSYNEQFF. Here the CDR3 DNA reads TGTGCCAGCAGCCAGGGCTACTCAAGCTCCTACAATGAGCAGTTCTTC.

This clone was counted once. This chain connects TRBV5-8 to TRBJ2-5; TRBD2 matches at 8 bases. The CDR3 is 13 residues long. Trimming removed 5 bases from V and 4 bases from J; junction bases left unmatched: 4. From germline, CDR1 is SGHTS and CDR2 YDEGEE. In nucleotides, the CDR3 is TGTGCCAGCAGTCTTCGGGGGGGAGAGACCCAGTACTTC. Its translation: CASSLRGGETQYF.

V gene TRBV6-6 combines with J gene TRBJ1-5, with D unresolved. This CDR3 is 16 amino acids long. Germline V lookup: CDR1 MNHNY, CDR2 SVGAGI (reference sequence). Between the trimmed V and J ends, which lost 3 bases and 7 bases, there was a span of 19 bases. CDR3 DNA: TGTGCCAGCAGTTATTCCCCCGGGTTTGAAGACCAGCCCCAGCATTTT. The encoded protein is CASSYSPGFEDQPQHF.

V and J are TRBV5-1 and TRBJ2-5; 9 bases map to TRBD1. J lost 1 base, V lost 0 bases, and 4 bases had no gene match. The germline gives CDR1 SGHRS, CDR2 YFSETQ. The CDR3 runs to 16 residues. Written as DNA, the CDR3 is TGCGCCAGCAGCTTGGGGGGACAGGGAGGCCAAGAGACCCAGTACTTC. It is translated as CASSLGGQGGQETQYF.

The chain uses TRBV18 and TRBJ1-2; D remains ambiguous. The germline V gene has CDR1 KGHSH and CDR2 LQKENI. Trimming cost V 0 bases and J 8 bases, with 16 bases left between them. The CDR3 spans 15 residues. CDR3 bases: TGTGCCAGCTCACCACCTCCGCCACCCCGACAAGGCTACACCTTC. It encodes CASSPPPPPRQGYTF.

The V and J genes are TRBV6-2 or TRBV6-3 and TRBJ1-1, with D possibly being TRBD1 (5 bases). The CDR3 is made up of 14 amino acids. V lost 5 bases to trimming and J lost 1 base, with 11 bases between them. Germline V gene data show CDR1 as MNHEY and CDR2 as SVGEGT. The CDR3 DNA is TGTGCCAGCAGTGGGCGGGACGGGAACACTGAAGCTTTCTTT. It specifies CASSGRDGNTEAFF.

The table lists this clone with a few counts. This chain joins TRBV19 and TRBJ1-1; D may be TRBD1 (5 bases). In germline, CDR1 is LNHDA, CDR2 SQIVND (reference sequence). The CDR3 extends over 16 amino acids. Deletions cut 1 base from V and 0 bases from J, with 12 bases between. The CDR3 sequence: CASSIVKGQMNTEAFF. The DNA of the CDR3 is TGTGCCAGTAGTATAGTAAAGGGGCAAATGAACACTGAAGCTTTCTTT.

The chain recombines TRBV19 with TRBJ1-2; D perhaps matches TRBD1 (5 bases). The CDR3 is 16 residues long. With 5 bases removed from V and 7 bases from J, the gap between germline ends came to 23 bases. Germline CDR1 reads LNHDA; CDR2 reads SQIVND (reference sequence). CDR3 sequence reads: CASSPGGTGVLSGYTF. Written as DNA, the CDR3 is TGTGCCAGTAGTCCGGGCGGGACGGGAGTGCTGAGTGGCTACACCTTC.

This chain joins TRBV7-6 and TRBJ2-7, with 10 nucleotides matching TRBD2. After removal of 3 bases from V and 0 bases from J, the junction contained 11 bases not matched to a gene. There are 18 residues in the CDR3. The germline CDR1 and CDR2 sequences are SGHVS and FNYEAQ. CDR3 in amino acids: CASSFGGSGGKPSYEQYF. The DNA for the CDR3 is TGTGCCAGCAGCTTTGGTGGTAGCGGGGGGAAGCCCTCCTACGAGCAGTACTTC. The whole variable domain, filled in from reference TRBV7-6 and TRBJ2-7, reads GAGVSQSPRYKVTKRGQDVALRCDPISGHVSLYWYRQALGQGPEFLTYFNYEAQQDKSGLPNDRFSAERPEGSISTLTIQRTEQRDSAMYRCASSFGGSGGKPSYEQYFGPGTRLTVT.

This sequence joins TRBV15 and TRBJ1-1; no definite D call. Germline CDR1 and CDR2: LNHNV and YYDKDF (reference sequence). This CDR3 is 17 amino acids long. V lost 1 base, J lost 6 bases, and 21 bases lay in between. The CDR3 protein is CATSRGLTVRDMAEAFF. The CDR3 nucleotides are TGTGCCACCAGCAGAGGGCTTACTGTTCGGGATATGGCTGAAGCTTTCTTT. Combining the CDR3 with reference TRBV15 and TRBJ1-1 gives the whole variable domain DAMVIQNPRYQVTQFGKPVTLSCSQTLNHNVMYWYQQKSSQAPKLLFHYYDKDFNNEADTPDNFQSRRPNTSFCFLDIRSPGLGDTAMYLCATSRGLTVRDMAEAFFGQGTRLTVV.

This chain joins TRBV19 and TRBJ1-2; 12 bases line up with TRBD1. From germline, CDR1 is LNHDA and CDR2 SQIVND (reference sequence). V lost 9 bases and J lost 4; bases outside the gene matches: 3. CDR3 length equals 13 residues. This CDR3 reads CARGQGASYGYTF. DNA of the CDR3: TGTGCCAGGGGACAGGGGGCAAGCTATGGCTACACCTTC.

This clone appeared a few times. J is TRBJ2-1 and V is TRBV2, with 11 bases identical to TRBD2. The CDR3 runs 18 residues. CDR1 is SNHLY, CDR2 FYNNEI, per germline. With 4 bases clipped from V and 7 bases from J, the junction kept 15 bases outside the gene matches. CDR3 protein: CASSGRRIAGGRANEQFF. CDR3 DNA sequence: TGTGCCAGCAGTGGAAGGAGGATAGCGGGGGGGCGTGCGAATGAGCAGTTCTTC.

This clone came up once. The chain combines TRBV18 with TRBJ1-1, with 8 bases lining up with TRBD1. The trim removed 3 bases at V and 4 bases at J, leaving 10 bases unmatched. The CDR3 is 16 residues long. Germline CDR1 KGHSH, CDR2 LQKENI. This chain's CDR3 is CASSPPRTGRTTEAFF. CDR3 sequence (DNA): TGTGCCAGCTCACCGCCCCGGACAGGGCGCACCACTGAAGCTTTCTTT.

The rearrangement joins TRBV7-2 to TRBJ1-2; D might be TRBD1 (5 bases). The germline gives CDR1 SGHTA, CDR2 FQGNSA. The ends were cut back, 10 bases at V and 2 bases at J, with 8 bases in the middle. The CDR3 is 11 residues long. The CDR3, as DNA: TGTGCCAAGAGACAGAACTATGGCTACACCTTC. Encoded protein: CAKRQNYGYTF.

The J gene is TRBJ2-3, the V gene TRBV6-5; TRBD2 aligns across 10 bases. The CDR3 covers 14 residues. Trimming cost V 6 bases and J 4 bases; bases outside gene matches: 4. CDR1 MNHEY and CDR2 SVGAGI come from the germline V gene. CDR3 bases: TGTGCCAGCAGAAGAGCGGGAGGGCCAGATACGCAGTATTTT. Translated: CASRRAGGPDTQYF.